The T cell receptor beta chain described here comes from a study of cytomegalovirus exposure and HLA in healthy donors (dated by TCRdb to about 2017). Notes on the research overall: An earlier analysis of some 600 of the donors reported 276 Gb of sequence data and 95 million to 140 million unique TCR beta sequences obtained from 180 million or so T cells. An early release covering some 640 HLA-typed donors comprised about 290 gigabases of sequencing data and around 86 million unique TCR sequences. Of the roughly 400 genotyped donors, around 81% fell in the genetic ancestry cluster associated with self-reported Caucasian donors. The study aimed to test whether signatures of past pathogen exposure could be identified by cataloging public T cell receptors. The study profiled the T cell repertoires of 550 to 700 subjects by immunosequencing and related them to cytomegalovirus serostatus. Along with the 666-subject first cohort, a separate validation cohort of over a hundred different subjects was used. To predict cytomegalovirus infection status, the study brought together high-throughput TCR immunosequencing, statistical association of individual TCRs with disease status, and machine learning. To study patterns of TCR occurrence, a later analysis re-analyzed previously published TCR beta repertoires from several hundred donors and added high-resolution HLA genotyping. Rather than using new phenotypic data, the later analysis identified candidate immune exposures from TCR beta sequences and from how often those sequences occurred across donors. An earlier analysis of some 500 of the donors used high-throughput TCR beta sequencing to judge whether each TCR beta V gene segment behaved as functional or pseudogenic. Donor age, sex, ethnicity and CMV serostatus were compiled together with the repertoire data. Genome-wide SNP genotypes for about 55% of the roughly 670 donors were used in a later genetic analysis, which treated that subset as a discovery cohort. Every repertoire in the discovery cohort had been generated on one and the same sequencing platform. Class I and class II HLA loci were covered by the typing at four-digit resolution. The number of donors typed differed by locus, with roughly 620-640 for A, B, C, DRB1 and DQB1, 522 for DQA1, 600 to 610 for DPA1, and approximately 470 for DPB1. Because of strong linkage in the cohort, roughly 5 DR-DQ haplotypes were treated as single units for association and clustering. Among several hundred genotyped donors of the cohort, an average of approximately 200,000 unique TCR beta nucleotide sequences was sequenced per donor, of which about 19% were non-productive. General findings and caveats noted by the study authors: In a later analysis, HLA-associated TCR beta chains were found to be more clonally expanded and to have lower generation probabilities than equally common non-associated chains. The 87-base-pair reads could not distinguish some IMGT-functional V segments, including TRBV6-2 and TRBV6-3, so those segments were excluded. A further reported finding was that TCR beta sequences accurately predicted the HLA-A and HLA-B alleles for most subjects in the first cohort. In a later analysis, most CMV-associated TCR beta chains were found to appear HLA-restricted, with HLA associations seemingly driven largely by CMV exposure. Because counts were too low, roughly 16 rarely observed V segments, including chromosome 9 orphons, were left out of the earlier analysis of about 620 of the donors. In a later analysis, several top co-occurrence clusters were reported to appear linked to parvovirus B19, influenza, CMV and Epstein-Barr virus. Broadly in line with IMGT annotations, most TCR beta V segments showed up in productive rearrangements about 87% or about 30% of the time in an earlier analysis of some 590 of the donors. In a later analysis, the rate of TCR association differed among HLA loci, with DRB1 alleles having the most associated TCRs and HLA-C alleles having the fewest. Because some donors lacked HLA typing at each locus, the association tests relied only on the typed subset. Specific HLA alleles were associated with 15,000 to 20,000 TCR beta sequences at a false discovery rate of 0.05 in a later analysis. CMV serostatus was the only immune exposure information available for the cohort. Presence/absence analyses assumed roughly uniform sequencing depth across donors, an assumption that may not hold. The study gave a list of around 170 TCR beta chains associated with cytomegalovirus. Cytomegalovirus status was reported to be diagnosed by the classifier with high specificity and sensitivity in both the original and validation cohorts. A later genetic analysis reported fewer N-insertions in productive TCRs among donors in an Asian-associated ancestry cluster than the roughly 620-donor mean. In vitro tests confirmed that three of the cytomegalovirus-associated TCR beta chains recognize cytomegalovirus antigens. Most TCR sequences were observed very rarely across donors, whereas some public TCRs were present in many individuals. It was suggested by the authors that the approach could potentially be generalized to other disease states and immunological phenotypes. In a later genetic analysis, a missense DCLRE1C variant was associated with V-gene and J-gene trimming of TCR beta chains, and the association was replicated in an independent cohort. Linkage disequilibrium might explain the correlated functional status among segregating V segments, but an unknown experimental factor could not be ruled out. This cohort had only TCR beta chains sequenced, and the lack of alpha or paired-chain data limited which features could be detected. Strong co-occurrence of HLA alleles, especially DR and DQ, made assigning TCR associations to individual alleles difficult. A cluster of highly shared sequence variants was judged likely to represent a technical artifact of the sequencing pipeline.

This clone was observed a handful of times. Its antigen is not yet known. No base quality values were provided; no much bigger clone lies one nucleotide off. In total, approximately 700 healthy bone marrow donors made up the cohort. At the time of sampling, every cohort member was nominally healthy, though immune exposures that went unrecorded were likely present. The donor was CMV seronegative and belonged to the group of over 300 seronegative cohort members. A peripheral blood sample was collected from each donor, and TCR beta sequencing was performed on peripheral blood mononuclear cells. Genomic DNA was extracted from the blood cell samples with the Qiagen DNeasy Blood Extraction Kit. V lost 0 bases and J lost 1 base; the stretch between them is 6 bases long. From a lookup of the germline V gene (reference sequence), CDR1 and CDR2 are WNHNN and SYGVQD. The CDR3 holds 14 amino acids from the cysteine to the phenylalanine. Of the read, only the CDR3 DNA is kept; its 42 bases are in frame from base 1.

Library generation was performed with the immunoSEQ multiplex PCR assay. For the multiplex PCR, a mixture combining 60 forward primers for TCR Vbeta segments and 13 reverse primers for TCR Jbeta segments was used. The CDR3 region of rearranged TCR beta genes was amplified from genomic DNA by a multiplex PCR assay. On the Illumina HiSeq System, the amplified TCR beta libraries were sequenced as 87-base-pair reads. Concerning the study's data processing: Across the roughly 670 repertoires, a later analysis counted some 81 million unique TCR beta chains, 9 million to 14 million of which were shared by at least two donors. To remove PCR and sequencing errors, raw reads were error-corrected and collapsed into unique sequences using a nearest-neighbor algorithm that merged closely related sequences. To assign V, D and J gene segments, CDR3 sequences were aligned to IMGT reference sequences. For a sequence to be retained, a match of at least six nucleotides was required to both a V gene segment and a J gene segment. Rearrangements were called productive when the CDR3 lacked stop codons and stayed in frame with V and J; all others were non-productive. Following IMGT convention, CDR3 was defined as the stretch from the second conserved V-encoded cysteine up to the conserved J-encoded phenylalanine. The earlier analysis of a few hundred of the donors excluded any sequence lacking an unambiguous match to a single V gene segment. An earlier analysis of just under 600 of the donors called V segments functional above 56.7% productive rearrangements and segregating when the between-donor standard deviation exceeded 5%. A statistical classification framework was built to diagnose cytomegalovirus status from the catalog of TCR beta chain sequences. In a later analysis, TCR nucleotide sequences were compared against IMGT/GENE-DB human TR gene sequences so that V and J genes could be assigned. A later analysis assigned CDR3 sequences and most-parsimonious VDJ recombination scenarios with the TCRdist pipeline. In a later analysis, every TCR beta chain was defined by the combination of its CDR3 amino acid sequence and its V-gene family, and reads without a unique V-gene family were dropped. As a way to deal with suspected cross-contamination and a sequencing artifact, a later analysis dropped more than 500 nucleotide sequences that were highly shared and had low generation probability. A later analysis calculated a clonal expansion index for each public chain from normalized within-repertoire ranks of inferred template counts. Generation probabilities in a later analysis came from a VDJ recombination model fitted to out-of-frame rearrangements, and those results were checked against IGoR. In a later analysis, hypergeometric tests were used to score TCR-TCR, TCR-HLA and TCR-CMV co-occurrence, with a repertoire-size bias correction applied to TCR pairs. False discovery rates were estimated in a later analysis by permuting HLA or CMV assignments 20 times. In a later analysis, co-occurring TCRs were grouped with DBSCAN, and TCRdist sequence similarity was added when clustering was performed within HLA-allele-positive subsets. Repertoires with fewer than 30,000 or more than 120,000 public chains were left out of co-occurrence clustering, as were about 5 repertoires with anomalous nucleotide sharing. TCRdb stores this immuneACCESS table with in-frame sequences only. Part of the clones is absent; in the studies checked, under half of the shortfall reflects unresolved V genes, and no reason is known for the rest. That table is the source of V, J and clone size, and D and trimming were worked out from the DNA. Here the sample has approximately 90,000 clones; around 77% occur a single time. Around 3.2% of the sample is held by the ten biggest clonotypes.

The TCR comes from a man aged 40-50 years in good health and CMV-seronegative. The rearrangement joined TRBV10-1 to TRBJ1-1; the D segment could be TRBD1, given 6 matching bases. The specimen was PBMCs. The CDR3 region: CASSESRGNTEAFF. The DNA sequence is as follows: TGCGCCAGCAGTGAGTCCAGGGGGAACACTGAAGCTTTCTTT.